A single sample gave rise to the 3 T cell receptor beta chains below, sequenced in a study of cytomegalovirus exposure and HLA in healthy donors (dated by TCRdb to the late 2010s). Libraries were constructed by the immunoSEQ multiplex PCR assay. A mixture of 60 forward primers for TCR Vbeta segments and 13 reverse primers for TCR Jbeta segments was used in the multiplex PCR. TCRdb retrieved this table from immuneACCESS and kept in-frame rearrangements only. Not all clones are present; in checked studies, unresolved V genes account for under half, and no reason is known for the remainder. The sample has almost 200,000 clones on record, roughly 85% of them singletons. Under 4.5% of the sample is held by the ten biggest clonotypes. The specimen sequenced was PBMCs. These receptors were obtained from a woman aged 25 to 45 in good health and CMV-seropositive.

This sequence joins TRBV2 and TRBJ1-2; a possible D gene is TRBD1 (6 bases). Per the germline V gene, CDR1 is SNHLY and CDR2 is FYNNEI. The CDR3 contains 14 residues. The V end lost 4 bases, the J end lost 4 bases, and 13 bases lay between the germline ends. CDR3 protein: CASSADRFVYGYTF. The CDR3 DNA reads TGTGCCAGCAGTGCCGACAGGTTCGTCTATGGCTACACCTTC.

The V call is TRBV5-1, the J call TRBJ2-7; D is perhaps TRBD1 (6 bases). This CDR3 has 15 residues. Germline V gene sequence: CDR1 SGHRS, CDR2 YFSETQ. Trimming removed 3 bases from V and 0 bases from J, with 13 bases in between. CDR3 bases: TGCGCCAGCAGCTCAGGACAGAAAAGCTCCTACGAGCAGTACTTC. This translates into CASSSGQKSSYEQYF.

The chain joins TRBV5-4 to TRBJ1-2; no clear D gene. The CDR3 loop spans 14 amino acids. Between the trimmed V and J ends, which lost 2 bases and 4 bases, there was a span of 12 bases. Looked up from germline, CDR1 is SGHNT and CDR2 is YYREEE (reference sequence). The chain's CDR3 is CASSLGGGIYGYTF. The CDR3 DNA follows: TGTGCCAGCAGCTTAGGAGGAGGAATCTATGGCTACACCTTC. Full variable domain (outside the CDR3, taken from reference TRBV5-4 and TRBJ1-2): ETGVTQSPTHLIKTRGQQVTLRCSSQSGHNTVSWYQQALGQGPQFIFQYYREEENGRGNFPPRFSGLQFPNYSSELNVNALELDDSALYLCASSLGGGIYGYTFGSGTRLTVV.